The 8 T cell receptor beta chains reported below all come from one sample, sequenced in a study of blood T cell repertoires in COVID-19. Produced via immunoSEQ multiplex PCR; TCRdb's table is partial and in-frame only. The profile shows approximately 200,000 clones, about nine tenths of them singletons. The sequenced material came from peripheral blood. The source of these receptors is a woman in her thirties with acute or convalescent COVID-19.

The rearrangement joins TRBV5-4 to TRBJ1-1; weak D call: TRBD1 (5 bases). CDR3 length: 13 residues. Trimming shortened V by 1 base and J by 6 bases, and 10 bases separated the two germline ends. Germline V CDR1 and CDR2: SGHNT, YYREEE (reference sequence). CDR3 DNA sequence: TGTGCCAGCAGCTTGTCGACAGTCCCTGAAGCTTTCTTT. The encoded protein is CASSLSTVPEAFF.

V usage is TRBV30 and J usage is TRBJ2-3, with 8 bases fitting TRBD2. The CDR3 length is 12 residues. From germline, CDR1 is GTSNPN and CDR2 SVGIG (reference sequence). Unmatched junction bases numbered 3, after V lost 7 bases and J lost 3 bases. The CDR3 region has the DNA TGTGCCTCCAGCGGGAGAACAGATACGCAGTATTTT. It is translated as CASSGRTDTQYF.

The chain uses TRBV4-1 and TRBJ1-3; D gene unclear. The germline V and J ends were trimmed by 0 bases and 0 bases, with 6 bases remaining between them. The germline CDR1 and CDR2 sequences are MGHRA and YSYEKL. This CDR3 has 15 amino acids. CDR3: CASSQDSISGNTIYF. The DNA for the CDR3 is TGCGCCAGCAGCCAAGATTCCATCTCTGGAAACACCATATATTTT.

Turning to this clone: Other DNA sequences in this specimen translate into the identical CDR3. The V and J genes are TRBV2 and TRBJ2-5, with D perhaps TRBD1 (6 bases). V lost 7 bases to trimming and J lost 0 bases, with 6 bases between them. The CDR3 length is 12 residues. Germline V gene data show CDR1 as SNHLY and CDR2 as FYNNEI. The CDR3 sequence: CASKGDQETQYF. CDR3 in DNA: TGTGCCAGCAAGGGGGACCAAGAGACCCAGTACTTC.

The V call is TRBV5-1, the J call TRBJ2-7; 7 bases are a match to TRBD2. There are 15 residues in the CDR3. J was trimmed by 0 bases and V by 4 bases; bases with no gene match: 7. Germline V gene lookup returns CDR1 SGHRS and CDR2 YFSETQ. CDR3 amino acids: CASSVSGESSYEQYF. The CDR3 coding sequence is TGCGCCAGCAGCGTAAGCGGGGAGAGCTCCTACGAGCAGTACTTC.

The chain uses TRBV6-1 and TRBJ1-2, with a possible D match to TRBD1 (5 bases). CDR3 length: 14 amino acids. Trimming removed 3 bases at V and 8 bases at J, with 16 bases between. From germline, CDR1 is MNHNS and CDR2 SASEGT. This CDR3 reads CASSEYGTPNGYTF. In DNA form, the CDR3 reads TGTGCCAGCAGTGAGTACGGGACTCCGAACGGCTACACCTTC.

The table lists this clone with a count of one. This rearrangement joins TRBV7-9 to TRBJ2-1; D is unclear. Trimming removed 2 bases at V and 8 bases at J, with 7 bases between. The CDR3 spans 12 residues. Germline CDR1 is SEHNR and CDR2 is FQNEAQ (reference sequence). The CDR3 here is CASSLFPDEQFF. For the CDR3, the DNA is TGTGCCAGCAGCTTATTCCCAGATGAGCAGTTCTTC.

The chain links TRBV10-3 to TRBJ2-7, with TRBD1 matching 7 bases. The V gene end was trimmed by 4 bases and the J gene end by 3 bases; junction bases not matched to a gene: 9. The V gene's germline CDR1 is ENHRY and CDR2 SYGVKD. The CDR3 sequence is 15 residues long. Here the CDR3 DNA reads TGTGCCATCAGTGTTGAGGGGGCCCCGGGCTACGAGCAGTACTTC. It specifies CAISVEGAPGYEQYF.